One and the same sample provided the 14 T cell receptor beta chains below, sequenced in a study of technical replicates of blood from several donors. Generated by immunoSEQ multiplex PCR, the TCRdb table keeps only in-frame clones and is missing some. The sample yields tens of thousands of clones, roughly 93% seen once. Sequenced: T cells isolated from PBMCs. The receptors stem from a human donor in good health.

The V and J genes are TRBV6-1 and TRBJ2-7; D is undetermined. Germline CDR1 MNHNS, CDR2 SASEGT. The length of the CDR3 is 13 residues. The ends were cut back, 6 bases at V and 4 bases at J, with 13 bases in the middle. The CDR3 reads CASREPTAYEQYF. The CDR3 nucleotides read TGTGCCAGCAGGGAGCCGACGGCGTACGAGCAGTACTTC.

The V gene is TRBV5-4, the J gene TRBJ1-2; the match to TRBD1 covers 8 bases. CDR1 is SGHNT, CDR2 YYREEE, per germline (reference sequence). J gave up 5 bases and V 4 bases, and 4 bases lay outside the gene matches. The CDR3 runs 13 residues. The CDR3: CASSDTGGYGYTF. CDR3 DNA: TGTGCCAGCAGCGATACAGGGGGGTATGGCTACACCTTC.

This sequence joins TRBV28 and TRBJ2-7; 10 nucleotides line up with TRBD2. After removal of 4 bases from V and 3 bases from J, the junction contained 6 bases not matched to a gene. The V gene's germline CDR1 is MDHEN and CDR2 SYDVKM. The length of the CDR3 is 15 residues. The CDR3 sequence is CASSSQGLAIYEQYF. CDR3 DNA: TGTGCCAGCAGTTCTCAGGGACTAGCGATCTACGAGCAGTACTTC.

The chain combines TRBV28 with TRBJ1-1; D may be TRBD1 (6 bases). Germline V gene lookup returns CDR1 MDHEN and CDR2 SYDVKM. V lost 7 bases to trimming and J lost 8 bases, with 8 bases between them. This CDR3 is built from 10 residues. CDR3 DNA sequence: TGTGCCAGCACACAGGGCGAAGCTTTCTTT. Protein: CASTQGEAFF.

This chain joins TRBV29-1 and TRBJ1-2; 12 nucleotides line up with TRBD1. The V and J ends lost 5 bases and 8 bases, in that order; junction bases with no gene match: 12. This CDR3 has 15 amino acids. From germline, CDR1 is SQVTM and CDR2 ANQGSEA. CDR3 sequence (DNA): TGCAGCGTTTTTAGAATGGGACAGGGGGCGGAAGGCTACACCTTC. Amino acid sequence: CSVFRMGQGAEGYTF.

The rearrangement joins TRBV18 to TRBJ1-1; D is possibly TRBD1 (6 bases). V was shortened by 6 bases and J by 2 bases, with 10 bases between the two germline ends. Germline CDR1 is KGHSH and CDR2 is LQKENI. The length of the CDR3 is 13 residues. The CDR3: CASSLGQNTEAFF. The CDR3 coding sequence is TGTGCCAGCTCGCTGGGACAAAACACTGAAGCTTTCTTT.

The chain has TRBV15 and TRBJ1-3; no definite D call. Trimming left V 5 bases short and J 0 bases short, with 11 bases between. CDR3 length: 15 residues. CDR1 is LNHNV, CDR2 YYDKDF, per germline (reference sequence). As DNA, the CDR3 is TGTGCCACCAGCCTAGACCGGAGCTCTGGAAACACCATATATTTT. This codes for CATSLDRSSGNTIYF.

The V gene is TRBV25-1, the J gene TRBJ1-3; D unresolved. V lost 3 bases to trimming and J lost 0 bases, with 9 bases between them. CDR1 MGHDK and CDR2 SYGVNS come from the germline V gene. This CDR3 is built from 15 residues. The CDR3, as DNA: TGTGCCAGCAGTGACCCCAGGTCCTCTGGAAACACCATATATTTT. This gives the protein CASSDPRSSGNTIYF.

The chain links TRBV9 to TRBJ1-2; D is uncertain. The V end lost 7 bases, the J end lost 4 bases, and 14 bases lay between the germline ends. The CDR3 contains 13 residues. Germline V gives CDR1 SGDLS, CDR2 YYNGEE. The CDR3 DNA reads TGTGCCAGCGTTCCGTCGGCAGGCTATGGCTACACCTTC. Residues: CASVPSAGYGYTF.

The rearrangement uses TRBV4-1 and TRBJ1-1, with a possible D match to TRBD1 (5 bases). Between the trimmed V and J ends, which lost 4 bases and 1 base, there was a span of 10 bases. This CDR3 has 14 residues. CDR1 MGHRA and CDR2 YSYEKL come from the germline V gene. CDR3 DNA sequence: TGCGCCAGCAGCCCAACGGACACGAACACTGAAGCTTTCTTT. Amino acids: CASSPTDTNTEAFF.

On this clone itself: Compared with germline, one end of the junction differs, possibly owing to a read error. The rearrangement joins TRBV7-7 to TRBJ1-1; D not resolved. CDR3 length: 13 residues. The germline V gene encodes CDR1 SSHAT and CDR2 FNYEAQ (reference sequence). CDR3 in DNA: TGTGCTAGCAGCTTAGTTGAGTTGTCTGAAGCTTTCTTT. It specifies CASSLVELSEAFF.

The V and J genes are TRBV5-4 and TRBJ1-4, with 11 bases fitting TRBD1. Germline CDR1 is SGHNT and CDR2 is YYREEE (reference sequence). V lost 4 bases and J lost 10; bases outside the gene matches: 9. CDR3 length: 15 residues. CDR3 sequence reads: CASSPGGQGAGKLFF. In DNA, the CDR3 is TGTGCCAGCAGCCCGGGCGGACAGGGGGCGGGAAAACTGTTTTTT.

On this clone: The junction does not match germline at one end; this may be a read error. This chain joins TRBV7-7 and TRBJ2-5; no definite D call. This CDR3 spans 14 amino acids. Germline CDR1 SSHAT, CDR2 FNYEAQ (reference sequence). The CDR3 here is CASTQNWAEETQYF. For the CDR3, the DNA is TGTGCTAGCACCCAAAATTGGGCAGAAGAGACCCAGTACTTC.

The chain uses TRBV13 and TRBJ1-1; D remains unclear. This CDR3 region has 13 residues. Germline loops: CDR1 PRHDT, CDR2 FYEKMQ (reference sequence). The V gene lost 6 bases and the J gene lost 1 base, with 9 bases spanning the gap. CDR3 nucleotide sequence: TGTGCCAGCAGTTCCTCCGGGAACACTGAAGCTTTCTTT. Amino acids: CASSSSGNTEAFF.